This T cell receptor (beta chain) was sequenced in a study of T cell responses to AZD1222 COVID-19 vaccine. Sequencing was performed with immunoSEQ multiplex PCR; in TCRdb, only in-frame clones are kept and a portion is missing. The data show fewer than 200,000 clones, approximately 94% seen once. The CDR3 sequence is 13 residues long. Germline CDR1 SGHAT, CDR2 FQNNGV. V was pared by 7 bases and J by 8 bases, with 5 bases of the junction left unmatched. Study conclusions and caveats: Females outnumbered males among donors, who were mostly white British; clonal diversity was possibly underestimated. Seropositive at baseline were only 5 or 6 AZD1222 recipients. Repertoire collection took place solely once the T cell response had peaked.

As for this clone: Its matching antigen is unknown.

Timing groups of about 4 and about 12 weeks for second doses were pooled. This chain connects TRBV11-2 to TRBJ2-1; 10 positions match TRBD2. Sample: peripheral blood, taken 28 days after the second AZD1222 dose. This TCR was sampled from an adult who received the AZD1222 COVID-19 vaccine. The CDR3 here is CASTRLAGHEQFF. CDR3 coding DNA: TGTGCCAGCACCCGACTAGCGGGCCATGAGCAGTTCTTC.